The rows below give T cell receptor beta chains drawn from one sample of a study of T cells in localized non-small cell lung cancer. TCRdb's table, derived via immunoSEQ multiplex PCR, lists solely in-frame clones and lacks some. The sample lists around 26,000 clones, roughly 80% seen once, with 8.5% to 10% in the top ten. The source material was peripheral blood, sampled before any cancer treatment. The receptors derive from a man aged 40 to 70 with stage III squamous cell lung carcinoma. The CDR3 runs from the conserved cysteine through the conserved F or W. The order of the fields is D gene, V gene, clone size, J gene, CDR3 protein, CDR3 DNA. D genes are given only for firm matches. For some rows the clone size is stated as once, few or many, or as a class when expanded; others skip it.

TRBD1	TRBV6-1	.	TRBJ1-2	CASSSDRASGYTF	TGTGCCAGCAGTTCTGACAGGGCTAGTGGCTACACCTTC
TRBD1	TRBV6-1	.	TRBJ1-2	CASSGTGNYGYTF	TGTGCCAGCAGTGGGACAGGAAATTATGGCTACACCTTC
.	TRBV29-1	.	TRBJ1-2	CSVENYGYTF	TGCAGCGTTGAAAACTATGGCTACACCTTC
.	TRBV19	few	TRBJ1-5	CASTDARAGQPQHF	TGTGCCAGTACCGATGCCAGGGCAGGTCAGCCCCAGCATTTT
TRBD2	TRBV10-1	.	TRBJ2-3	CASGSGVSSTDTQYF	TGCGCCAGCGGTAGCGGGGTAAGCAGCACAGATACGCAGTATTTT
TRBD1	TRBV2	once	TRBJ1-3	CASSSRQGAIAGNTIYF	TGTGCCAGTTCCTCACGGCAGGGGGCAATTGCTGGAAACACCATATATTTT
.	TRBV28	.	TRBJ1-2	CASSLGGTYTF	TGTGCCAGCAGTTTAGGGGGAACATACACCTTC
.	TRBV19	.	TRBJ2-4	CASSMGAQNIQYF	TGTGCCAGTAGTATGGGCGCACAAAACATTCAGTACTTC
.	TRBV7-2	.	TRBJ2-7	CASSFGASYEQYF	TGTGCCAGCAGCTTCGGGGCCTCCTACGAGCAGTACTTC
.	TRBV11-2	.	TRBJ1-4	CASGGIRNEKLFF	TGTGCCAGCGGAGGGATCCGTAATGAAAAACTGTTTTTT
.	TRBV6-1	.	TRBJ1-2	CASSEALRAGPYGYTF	TGTGCCAGCAGTGAAGCGCTTCGGGCAGGGCCTTATGGCTACACCTTC
.	TRBV28	.	TRBJ1-3	CASSGGLGNTIYF	TGTGCCAGCAGCGGGGGTTTGGGAAACACCATATATTTT
.	TRBV5-1	.	TRBJ1-1	CASSVLMNTEAFF	TGCGCCAGCTCCGTCCTCATGAACACTGAAGCTTTCTTT
.	TRBV10-1	.	TRBJ2-1	CASSKGTYNEQFF	TGCGCCAGCAGTAAGGGGACCTACAATGAGCAGTTCTTC